The 3 T cell receptor beta chains presented below share a single source sample, sequenced in a study of T cells after yellow fever vaccination. In TCRdb, the 5' RACE reads were re-called with MiXCR into one record per CDR3 protein. Among approximately 510,000 distinct CDR3 sequences listed, 20% to 25% were seen once. The specimen comprised PBMCs, sampled roughly 20 days after the first yellow fever vaccination. These receptor sequences come from a man aged 18 to 30 who received the YFV17D yellow fever vaccine.

The CDR3 loop reads CASRPTGFLGYTF. CDR3 nucleotide sequence: TGTGCCAGCAGACCGACAGGGTTTTTGGGCTACACCTTC. The genes are TRBV27 and TRBJ1-2, with 7 bases that match TRBD1. This CDR3 has 13 residues. With 6 bases clipped from V and 8 bases from J, the junction kept 9 bases outside the gene matches. Per germline, CDR1 MNHEY and CDR2 SMNVEV (reference sequence).

This clonotype was detected only a few times. CDR3 bases: TGTGCCAGCAGTGTACGGACAGATACGCAGTATTTT. Translation gives CASSVRTDTQYF. The chain is built from TRBV6-1 and TRBJ2-3; D is unclear. This CDR3 spans 12 amino acids. CDR1 and CDR2 (germline): MNHNS, SASEGT. V was clipped by 4 bases and J by 3 bases, with 5 bases between them.

The chain carries TRBV19 and TRBJ2-3, with D maybe TRBD1 (6 bases). This CDR3 contains 14 residues. The V end lost 7 bases, the J end lost 0 bases, and 11 bases lay between the germline ends. Germline lookup yields CDR1 LNHDA and CDR2 SQIVND (reference sequence). CDR3 in amino acids: CASNPGHSTDTQYF. DNA for the CDR3: TGTGCCAGTAATCCGGGACATAGCACAGATACGCAGTATTTT.